These 8 T cell receptor beta chains came from one sample sequenced in a study of control samples from healthy donors and cancer patients. TCRdb's copy holds only in-frame clones and misses some; the assay was immunoSEQ multiplex PCR. The sample contains about 52,000 clones, about 95% of which appear only once. The sequencing input was blood. The receptors were gathered from a man aged 30 to 45 in good health.

This chain uses TRBV15 with TRBJ2-3; 11 nucleotides line up with TRBD2. Germline CDR1 is LNHNV and CDR2 is YYDKDF (reference sequence). V lost 1 base to trimming and J lost 4 bases; unmatched junction nucleotides: 7. This CDR3 comprises 17 residues. The CDR3 region is CATSRAGPGLAADTQYF. The DNA for the CDR3 is TGTGCCACCAGCAGAGCCGGGCCGGGACTAGCGGCAGATACGCAGTATTTT. Filled out from reference TRBV15 and TRBJ2-3, the complete variable domain reads DAMVIQNPRYQVTQFGKPVTLSCSQTLNHNVMYWYQQKSSQAPKLLFHYYDKDFNNEADTPDNFQSRRPNTSFCFLDIRSPGLGDTAMYLCATSRAGPGLAADTQYFGPGTRLTVL.

This clone was detected once. The chain recombines TRBV5-4 with TRBJ2-1; possibly TRBD2 for D (6 bases). CDR3 length: 13 residues. CDR1 is SGHNT, CDR2 YYREEE, per germline (reference sequence). The ends were cut back, 0 bases at V and 8 bases at J, with 9 bases in the middle. As DNA, the CDR3 is TGTGCCAGCAGCTTGGTTATAGCGGATGAGCAGTTCTTC. Its protein product is CASSLVIADEQFF.

The chain employs TRBV19 and TRBJ2-5; 7 bases map to TRBD1. The ends lost 5 bases at V and 1 base at J; junction bases unmatched: 7. Germline values: CDR1 LNHDA, CDR2 SQIVND (reference sequence). The CDR3 sequence is 15 residues long. The CDR3 here is CASSVPTGTQETQYF. CDR3 sequence (DNA): TGTGCCAGTAGTGTCCCGACAGGGACCCAAGAGACCCAGTACTTC.

Judged by abundance, this clone is medium-sized. The genes are TRBV5-5 and TRBJ1-2; D is unresolved. There are 17 residues in the CDR3. Germline CDR1 is SGHKS and CDR2 is YYEKEE (reference sequence). The ends were cut back, 4 bases at V and 2 bases at J, with 21 bases in the middle. CDR3 DNA: TGTGCCAGCAGCACCCCAAAACCCCGCGAACCAAACTATGGCTACACCTTC. Its translation: CASSTPKPREPNYGYTF.

The V and J genes are TRBV18 and TRBJ1-4; D is uncertain. V shed 3 bases and J shed 4 bases, with 9 bases lying between them. The CDR3 extends over 14 amino acids. CDR1 and CDR2 (germline): KGHSH, LQKENI. DNA for the CDR3: TGTGCCAGCTCACCCCAGAAGTTTAATGAAAAACTGTTTTTT. Protein product: CASSPQKFNEKLFF.

The chain has TRBV20-1 and TRBJ2-7, with no clear D. Germline loops: CDR1 DFQATT, CDR2 SNEGSKA (reference sequence). The CDR3 spans 14 residues. V lost 3 bases to trimming and J lost 0 bases, with 12 bases between them. The CDR3 loop reads CSASSISSSYEQYF. The DNA of the CDR3 is TGCAGTGCTAGTTCTATCTCGAGCTCCTACGAGCAGTACTTC.

This clone appeared a single time. The junction and the germline gene differ at one end; a read error may be behind it. V usage is TRBV30 and J usage is TRBJ2-7; D perhaps matches TRBD1 (6 bases). Germline V gene lookup returns CDR1 GTSNPN and CDR2 SVGIG (reference sequence). The CDR3 covers 13 residues. The CDR3 protein is CAWGVQGTGEQYF. The CDR3, as DNA: TGTGCCTGGGGTGTACAGGGAACCGGCGAGCAGTACTTC. Using reference TRBV30 and TRBJ2-7 for the parts outside the CDR3, the full variable domain is SQTIHQWPATLVQPVGSPLSLECTVEGTSNPNLYWYRQAAGRGLQLLFYSVGIGQISSEVPQNLSASRPQDRQFILSSKKLLLSDSGFYLCAWGVQGTGEQYFGPGTRLTVT.

The chain employs TRBV28 and TRBJ1-1; D is unresolved. Trimming removed 7 bases at V and 4 bases at J, with 19 bases between. The CDR3 contains 15 residues. From germline, CDR1 is MDHEN and CDR2 SYDVKM. This chain's CDR3 is CASTLWGGYGTEAFF. The DNA of the CDR3 is TGTGCCAGCACCCTCTGGGGAGGTTACGGCACTGAAGCTTTCTTT.